The 19 T cell receptor beta chains presented below share a single source sample, sequenced in a study of blood T cell repertoires in COVID-19. Clones were read by immunoSEQ multiplex PCR, and TCRdb kept only the in-frame ones, dropping some. Among a few hundred thousand clones, 80% to 90% were seen once, and the ten largest hold 3.5% to 5.5%. Sequenced: PBMCs or T cells enriched from blood (not recorded which). The receptors originated from a woman aged 25 to 39 who had recovered from COVID-19.

The J gene is TRBJ2-7, the V gene TRBV15; TRBD1 matches at 8 bases. Germline CDR1 is LNHNV and CDR2 is YYDKDF (reference sequence). The J segment lost 4 bases and the V segment lost 1 base, leaving 3 bases of the junction unmatched. The CDR3 contains 14 residues. The CDR3 DNA follows: TGTGCCACCAGCAGAGCAGGGGGCGCTTACGAGCAGTACTTC. It yields the protein CATSRAGGAYEQYF. The complete variable domain, with remaining parts taken from reference TRBV15 and TRBJ2-7, reads DAMVIQNPRYQVTQFGKPVTLSCSQTLNHNVMYWYQQKSSQAPKLLFHYYDKDFNNEADTPDNFQSRRPNTSFCFLDIRSPGLGDTAMYLCATSRAGGAYEQYFGPGTRLTVT.

This clone was seen more than once but under ten times. The chain is built from TRBV7-9 and TRBJ2-4, with 7 positions matching TRBD1. After removal of 10 bases from V and 0 bases from J, the junction contained 6 bases not matched to a gene. Germline assignment: CDR1 SEHNR and CDR2 FQNEAQ (reference sequence). The CDR3 covers 14 residues. The DNA of the CDR3 is TGTGCCATCGACAGGGAGTTAGCCAAAAACATTCAGTACTTC. It encodes CAIDRELAKNIQYF.

The rearrangement uses TRBV7-2 and TRBJ2-1; D is perhaps TRBD2 (5 bases). Between the trimmed V and J ends, which lost 1 base and 0 bases, there was a span of 10 bases. Germline values: CDR1 SGHTA, CDR2 FQGNSA. This CDR3 has 16 amino acids. Here the CDR3 reads CASSLGAGYSYNEQFF. The CDR3 coding sequence is TGTGCCAGCAGCTTAGGGGCGGGTTACTCCTACAATGAGCAGTTCTTC.

The V and J genes are TRBV7-9 and TRBJ1-1, with TRBD1 matching over 7 bases. V gave up 6 bases and J gave up 5 bases; unmatched junction bases: 6. The germline CDR1 and CDR2 sequences are SEHNR and FQNEAQ (reference sequence). The CDR3 is 13 residues long. CDR3 DNA: TGTGCCAGCAGTCGACAGGGAAGTACTGAAGCTTTCTTT. It yields the protein CASSRQGSTEAFF.

This clone has only one observation. The chain carries TRBV7-9 and TRBJ1-2; no definite D call. This CDR3 region has 10 residues. Germline V gene lookup returns CDR1 SEHNR and CDR2 FQNEAQ (reference sequence). The V end lost 5 bases, the J end lost 10 bases, and 8 bases lay between the germline ends. The CDR3 protein is CASSPRDYTF. CDR3 nucleotides: TGTGCCAGCAGCCCCCGAGACTACACCTTC.

The chain combines TRBV5-1 with TRBJ1-1; 10 bases agree with TRBD1. Germline V gene sequence: CDR1 SGHRS, CDR2 YFSETQ. The V and J ends lost 5 bases and 1 base, in that order; junction bases with no gene match: 5. CDR3 size: 15 residues. The CDR3 bases are TGCGCCAGCAGAAAGGGACAGGGGAAGAACACTGAAGCTTTCTTT. Translated, it gives CASRKGQGKNTEAFF.

This clone occurred many times. The chain employs TRBV13 and TRBJ1-1, with D uncertain. Deletions cut 4 bases from V and 4 bases from J, with 13 bases between. The CDR3 is made up of 14 amino acids. The germline CDR1 and CDR2 sequences are PRHDT and FYEKMQ (reference sequence). CDR3 region: CASSSQQWLTEAFF. CDR3 nucleotides: TGTGCCAGCAGCTCACAACAGTGGCTCACTGAAGCTTTCTTT.

The chain employs TRBV11-2 and TRBJ2-7; 12 bases align to TRBD2. Germline values: CDR1 SGHAT, CDR2 FQNNGV. This CDR3 region has 17 residues. The trim removed 4 bases at V and 4 bases at J, leaving 11 bases unmatched. CDR3 nucleotides: TGTGCCAGCAGCTCTTTGACTAGCGGGAGCGATAGGTACGAGCAGTACTTC. This gives the protein CASSSLTSGSDRYEQYF.

This clone appeared a single time. The rearrangement uses TRBV20-1 and TRBJ1-2, with D uncertain. Trimming left V 3 bases short and J 5 bases short, with 16 bases between. Germline V gives CDR1 DFQATT, CDR2 SNEGSKA (reference sequence). The CDR3 length is 14 residues. As DNA, the CDR3 is TGCAGTGCTAGTATTCTCAGCGTAAGTTATGGCTACACCTTC. Encoded protein: CSASILSVSYGYTF.

The gene calls are TRBV19 and TRBJ1-1; perhaps TRBD1 as D (5 bases). V lost 1 base and J 4 bases, leaving 16 bases between the germline ends. Germline CDR1 LNHDA, CDR2 SQIVND (reference sequence). The CDR3 has 16 residues. The CDR3 sequence: CASSIGGGVLPTEAFF. The CDR3 DNA is TGTGCCAGTAGTATAGGGGGCGGCGTTCTCCCCACTGAAGCTTTCTTT.

Points on this clone: At one of its ends the junction is not consistent with the germline gene, which may arise from a read error. The chain carries TRBV6-1 and TRBJ2-7; possibly TRBD2 for D (5 bases). CDR1 is MNHNS, CDR2 SASEGT, per germline. The CDR3 spans 16 residues. In DNA form, the CDR3 reads TGTGCCAGCAGTAAAGCACTGCCCGTTGAGGGCTACGAGCAGTACTTC. It yields the protein CASSKALPVEGYEQYF.

The chain joins TRBV30 to TRBJ1-3; tentatively, D is TRBD1 (5 bases). The germline V gene has CDR1 GTSNPN and CDR2 SVGIG (reference sequence). The V end was cut by 1 base, the J end by 2 bases, with 12 bases between. The CDR3 spans 15 residues. The CDR3 DNA follows: TGTGCCTGGAGTGCCGACACAGGTCCTGGAAACACCATATATTTT. Translated: CAWSADTGPGNTIYF. Drawing the rest from reference TRBV30 and TRBJ1-3, the complete variable domain is SQTIHQWPATLVQPVGSPLSLECTVEGTSNPNLYWYRQAAGRGLQLLFYSVGIGQISSEVPQNLSASRPQDRQFILSSKKLLLSDSGFYLCAWSADTGPGNTIYFGEGSWLTVV.

The V call is TRBV21-1, the J call TRBJ1-2. TRBV21-1 represents a pseudogene. The CDR3 extends over 13 amino acids. In DNA form, the CDR3 reads TGTGCCAGCAGCAAAGCGGGAGGCTATGGCTACACCTTC. Its protein is CASSKAGGYGYTF.

The chain joins TRBV7-9 to TRBJ2-5; maybe TRBD1 (5 bases). The V gene's germline CDR1 is SEHNR and CDR2 FQNEAQ (reference sequence). Trimming left V 1 base short and J 5 bases short, with 14 bases between. CDR3 length: 15 residues. The CDR3 DNA reads TGTGCCAGCAGCTTAGAAGGGGCAGGATCGGAGACCCAGTACTTC. This codes for CASSLEGAGSETQYF.

The chain combines TRBV28 with TRBJ1-3, with 8 positions matching TRBD1. V lost 2 bases to trimming and J lost 1 base; unmatched junction nucleotides: 10. Germline values: CDR1 MDHEN, CDR2 SYDVKM. The CDR3 is 18 residues long. DNA for the CDR3: TGTGCCAGCAGTTTAATCGGGCAGGGGGCTTTGTCTGGAAACACCATATATTTT. Protein product: CASSLIGQGALSGNTIYF.

The rearrangement uses TRBV6-5 and TRBJ2-3; 7 positions agree with TRBD2. The CDR3 spans 14 residues. Germline V gene data show CDR1 as MNHEY and CDR2 as SVGAGI. V dropped 7 bases and J dropped 4; count of bases not matched to a gene: 8. For the CDR3, the DNA is TGTGCCAGCATAAAATGGGGGGGGGCAGATACGCAGTATTTT. This translates into CASIKWGGADTQYF.

The chain joins TRBV7-8 to TRBJ2-7; 9 bases map to TRBD2. This CDR3 has 15 amino acids. V dropped 1 base and J dropped 1; count of bases not matched to a gene: 2. Germline V gives CDR1 SGHVS, CDR2 FQNEAQ. CDR3 in DNA: TGTGCCAGCAGCTTAGATACTAGCGGGTCCTACGAGCAGTACTTC. Residues: CASSLDTSGSYEQYF.

This chain connects TRBV30 to TRBJ1-1; D remains unclear. The CDR3 contains 11 residues. The V and J ends lost 7 bases and 1 base respectively, with 7 bases between them. Germline V gene data show CDR1 as GTSNPN and CDR2 as SVGIG (reference sequence). CDR3 sequence: CAYSGNTEAFF. The DNA for the CDR3 is TGTGCCTACTCCGGGAACACTGAAGCTTTCTTT.

The rearrangement uses TRBV27 and TRBJ2-1, with D uncertain. Germline V gives CDR1 MNHEY, CDR2 SMNVEV (reference sequence). This CDR3 has 15 residues. V was shortened by 1 base and J by 0 bases, with 7 bases between the two germline ends. CDR3 sequence (DNA): TGTGCCAGCAGTTTATACAGTGGCTCCTACAATGAGCAGTTCTTC. It translates to CASSLYSGSYNEQFF.